Listed below are T cell receptor beta chains from one sample, sequenced in a study of human T cells and chemical hapten exposure. TCRdb analysed the RACE reads with MiXCR anew, one entry per CDR3 protein. The data hold 350,000 to 400,000 distinct CDR3 sequences, with approximately 5% observed a single time. Sequencing used whole blood, obtained in connection with sensitization to the hapten diphenylcyclopropenone (DPC). All receptors come from a woman between 50 and 59 years old with alopecia areata. Some clones in this sample may be carry-over from other donors' samples. Both conserved end residues are part of each CDR3. D genes are given only for firm matches. Only some rows state a clone size, as once, few, many or a class for expanded clones.

J gene	D gene	V gene	clone size	CDR3 DNA	CDR3 protein
TRBJ2-4	NA	TRBV28	NA	TGTGCCAGCAGTTTAACGGGGGATCCTCGGTACTTC	CASSLTGDPRYF
TRBJ2-2	NA	TRBV7-2	NA	TGTGCCAGCAGCCCCGGACGGTTAGATACCGGGGAGCTGTTTTTT	CASSPGRLDTGELFF
TRBJ2-1	NA	TRBV2	few	TGTGCCAGCTCCCTGGAACTAGCCTACAATGAGCAGTTCTTC	CASSLELAYNEQFF
TRBJ2-6	NA	TRBV12-3/TRBV12-4	many	TGTGCCAGCAGCCCTGATCCATGGGTCTCTGGGGCCAACGTCCTGACTTTC	CASSPDPWVSGANVLTF
TRBJ1-2	NA	TRBV2	NA	TGTGCCAGCACTGAGGACCGGGCTAACTATGGCTACACCTTC	CASTEDRANYGYTF
TRBJ2-1	NA	TRBV28	NA	TGTGCCAGCAGTTTTAGGGGCAGAACCTACAATGAGCAGTTCTTC	CASSFRGRTYNEQFF
TRBJ2-3	TRBD1	TRBV2	NA	TGTGCCAGCATGGACAGGGGGTTTGTATCAGATACGCAGTATTTT	CASMDRGFVSDTQYF
TRBJ1-3	NA	TRBV3-1	few	TGTGCCAGCAGGCGGGACCGCCTTGTGTATTTT	CASRRDRLVYF
TRBJ2-3	TRBD2	TRBV7-2	NA	TGTGCCAGCAGCTTAAACGCGGGAGGAGATACGCAGTATTTT	CASSLNAGGDTQYF
TRBJ1-1	NA	TRBV20-1	many	TGCAGTGCTAGAGATCGCAAGGGACTGAACACTGAAGCTTTCTTT	CSARDRKGLNTEAFF
TRBJ2-5	NA	TRBV29-1	few	TGCAGCGCTGACCTTCCCGTTGGGCTACACCAAGAGACCCAGTACTTC	CSADLPVGLHQETQYF
TRBJ1-4	TRBD1	TRBV6-6	few	TGTGCCAGCAGTTACTCGAACAGGGGGCGGACTAATGAAAAACTGTTTTTT	CASSYSNRGRTNEKLFF
TRBJ2-1	NA	TRBV4-3	many	TGCGCCAGCAGCCGAGCCTCTGACGGACACTCCTACAATGAGCAGTTCTTC	CASSRASDGHSYNEQFF
TRBJ1-2	NA	TRBV6-1	few	TGTGCCAGCAGTGGCCGGGCCCAAATTAACTATGGCTACACCTTC	CASSGRAQINYGYTF
TRBJ1-6	NA	TRBV3-1	many	TGTGCCAGCAGCCAAGTCCAGGGGAATTCACCCCTCCACTTT	CASSQVQGNSPLHF
TRBJ2-2	NA	TRBV2	NA	TGTGCCATCTCGGGTTACACCGGGGAGCTGTTTTTT	CAISGYTGELFF
TRBJ2-6	TRBD1	TRBV7-9	many	TGTGCCAGCAGCATACAGGGGCGTGGGGCCAACGTCCTGACTTTC	CASSIQGRGANVLTF
TRBJ2-1	NA	TRBV5-1	many	TGCGCCAGCAGCTCGACAGCCGCCCATGAGCAGTTCTTC	CASSSTAAHEQFF
TRBJ1-2	NA	TRBV20-1	NA	TGCAGTGCTACTTCAGACGGCTACACCTTC	CSATSDGYTF
TRBJ1-5	NA	TRBV29-1	many	TGCAGCGCCGGCGAGAATAGCAATCAGCCCCAGCATTTT	CSAGENSNQPQHF
TRBJ1-4	NA	TRBV10-1	NA	TGCGCCAGCAGTGAGTCGCTGGGATCTAATGAAAAACTGTTTTTT	CASSESLGSNEKLFF
TRBJ1-6	NA	TRBV10-3	NA	TGTGCCATCAGTGAGGGGGACATTCCACCCCTCCACTTT	CAISEGDIPPLHF
TRBJ1-2	TRBD1	TRBV3-1	few	TGTGCCAGCAGCGAAATGACAGGGCCTAGTTCTTACTATGGCTACACCTTC	CASSEMTGPSSYYGYTF
TRBJ2-3	TRBD2	TRBV25-1	many	TGTGCCAGCAGTGAATATATGCTAGCGGGAGGCCCAGATACGCAGTATTTT	CASSEYMLAGGPDTQYF
TRBJ2-7	NA	TRBV29-1	few	TGCAGCGTTGTGGGGAACTCCTACGAGCAGTACTTC	CSVVGNSYEQYF
TRBJ2-3	TRBD2	TRBV18	NA	TGTGCCAGCTCACCAAACCTAGCGGGGTCCTCAGATACGCAGTATTTT	CASSPNLAGSSDTQYF
TRBJ1-1	TRBD1	TRBV20-1	NA	TGCAGTGCTAGATACCGGGACAGGGGGAACACTGAAGCTTTCTTT	CSARYRDRGNTEAFF
TRBJ2-3	NA	TRBV20-1	NA	TGCAGTGCTAGAGCTGACCACGCAGATACGCAGTATTTT	CSARADHADTQYF
TRBJ2-3	TRBD2	TRBV7-8	NA	TGTGCCAGCAGCTTCTCGGGACTAGCGGGAGAAGATACGCAGTATTTT	CASSFSGLAGEDTQYF
TRBJ2-7	NA	TRBV4-1	NA	TGCGCCAGCAGCCAAGCCACAGGGTACCCACCCCACGAGCAGTACTTC	CASSQATGYPPHEQYF
TRBJ2-3	NA	TRBV29-1	few	TGCAGCGCACCCAGGGCTTTTTCCACAGATACGCAGTATTTT	CSAPRAFSTDTQYF
TRBJ1-2	NA	TRBV20-1	few	TGCAGTGCTAGAGATCAACAGGAGTATGGCTACACCTTC	CSARDQQEYGYTF
TRBJ1-1	NA	TRBV2	NA	TGTGCCACCCTAGACAGGAAGAACACTGAAGCTTTCTTT	CATLDRKNTEAFF
TRBJ1-6	TRBD1	TRBV3-1	NA	TGTGCCAGCAGCATGGGACAGCTGAACTCACCCCTCCACTTT	CASSMGQLNSPLHF